The rows below give T cell receptor beta chains drawn from one sample of a study of T cell repertoires in cytomegalovirus infection. MiXCR, applied by TCRdb to the reads, yields one record per CDR3 protein. Of 490,000 or so distinct CDR3 sequences detected, roughly 12% appear once; the ten largest clones hold about 10%. Sequencing was done on a sample of PBMCs. The receptors shown here come from a human donor in good health (CMV status not recorded). Some clones in this sample may be carry-over from other donors' samples. The CDR3 runs from the conserved cysteine through the conserved F or W. Each record gives: J gene, CDR3 length, V gene, D gene, clone size, CDR3 protein, CDR3 DNA. A D gene is named only where the DNA matches it firmly. Only some rows state a clone size, as once, few, many or a class for expanded clones.

j_gene: TRBJ1-4
len: 15
v_gene: TRBV15
d_gene: NA
abundance: many
CDR3aa: CATSGDSISYEKLFF
CDR3nt: TGTGCCACCAGCGGCGACAGTATCTCCTATGAAAAACTGTTTTTT

j_gene: TRBJ2-7
len: 13
v_gene: TRBV6-1
d_gene: NA
abundance: many
CDR3aa: CASSEEGYYEQYF
CDR3nt: TGTGCCAGCAGTGAAGAAGGTTACTACGAGCAGTACTTC

j_gene: TRBJ2-1
len: 15
v_gene: TRBV5-4
d_gene: TRBD2
abundance: few
CDR3aa: CASSSTSGLDNEQFF
CDR3nt: TGTGCCAGCAGCTCTACTAGCGGTCTCGACAATGAGCAGTTCTTC

j_gene: TRBJ2-7
len: 20
v_gene: TRBV28
d_gene: TRBD2
abundance: NA
CDR3aa: CASSTTTGGATSGSVYEQYF
CDR3nt: TGTGCCAGCTCAACTACCACGGGCGGGGCGACTAGCGGGAGTGTCTACGAGCAGTACTTC

j_gene: TRBJ1-2
len: 13
v_gene: TRBV2
d_gene: TRBD1
abundance: many
CDR3aa: CASSSGRGHGYTF
CDR3nt: TGTGCCAGCAGTTCAGGCAGGGGGCACGGCTACACCTTC

j_gene: TRBJ1-1
len: 16
v_gene: TRBV4-2
d_gene: NA
abundance: many
CDR3aa: CASRYIRLSGNTEAFF
CDR3nt: TGTGCCAGCAGATACATTCGGCTTTCCGGGAACACTGAAGCTTTCTTT

j_gene: TRBJ2-7
len: 14
v_gene: TRBV28
d_gene: TRBD2
abundance: few
CDR3aa: CASSPRGSGSEQYF
CDR3nt: TGTGCCAGCAGTCCCCGTGGTAGCGGGAGCGAGCAGTACTTC

j_gene: TRBJ1-5
len: 16
v_gene: TRBV28
d_gene: TRBD1
abundance: few
CDR3aa: CASSSGQGSYNQPQHF
CDR3nt: TGTGCCAGCAGCTCGGGACAGGGGTCGTATAATCAGCCCCAGCATTTT

j_gene: TRBJ1-1
len: 14
v_gene: TRBV9
d_gene: NA
abundance: many
CDR3aa: CASSGGPPNTEAFF
CDR3nt: TGTGCCAGCAGCGGTGGGCCCCCGAACACTGAAGCTTTCTTT

j_gene: TRBJ2-3
len: 14
v_gene: TRBV7-2
d_gene: NA
abundance: many
CDR3aa: CASRRLPNTDTQYF
CDR3nt: TGTGCCAGCCGTAGACTTCCTAACACAGATACGCAGTATTTT